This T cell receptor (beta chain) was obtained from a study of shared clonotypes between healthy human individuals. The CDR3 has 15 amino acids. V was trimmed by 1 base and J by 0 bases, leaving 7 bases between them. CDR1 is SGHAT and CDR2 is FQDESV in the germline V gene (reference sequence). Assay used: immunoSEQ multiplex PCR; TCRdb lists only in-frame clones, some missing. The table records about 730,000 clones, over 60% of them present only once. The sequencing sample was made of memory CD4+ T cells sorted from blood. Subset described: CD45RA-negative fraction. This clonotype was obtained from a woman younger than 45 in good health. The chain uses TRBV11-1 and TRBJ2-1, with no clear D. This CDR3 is CASSLGTGSYNEQFF. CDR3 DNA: TGTGCCAGCAGCTTAGGGACCGGCTCCTACAATGAGCAGTTCTTC.